This T cell receptor beta chain was sequenced for a study of blood T cell repertoires in COVID-19. Study at large: The study drew acute and convalescent COVID-19 samples from the United States, Italy and Spain. In each case, the material was cDNA or gDNA derived from T cells, B-cell-depleted T cells, or PBMCs.

Per the original data handling: The assay estimated nucleated cells by amplifying reference gene primers. Data came from immunoSEQ multiplex PCR; TCRdb stores just in-frame clones and leaves some out. V, J and clone size are taken as reported in that table, and D and trimming were inferred from the DNA itself. The sample lists around 40,000 clones; roughly 94% were seen once. CDR1 and CDR2 (germline): SGHNT, YENEEA. The ends lost 4 bases at V and 5 bases at J; junction bases unmatched: 5. The CDR3 contains 15 residues. The sample consisted of peripheral blood. The clonotype originates from a human donor with active COVID-19. The donor label of this sample is uncertain. V and J are TRBV11-3 and TRBJ2-2; TRBD2 matches 9 bases. As DNA, the CDR3 is TGTGCCAGCAGCTCGGGACTAGCTTGGACCGGGGAGCTGTTTTTT. Encoded protein: CASSSGLAWTGELFF.